This entry features one TCR beta chain sequence. This receptor's antigen is unknown. Per-nucleotide qualities are absent, and no much larger clonotype sits a single base away. The collaborating institutions used their own protocols to collect whole blood in K2EDTA tubes. For TCRbeta analysis, collaborators shipped samples in one of three forms: frozen whole blood, isolated PBMCs, or DNA extracted from either of those sample types. These data originate in a study of blood T cell repertoires in COVID-19 (TCRdb year 2020). About the full investigation: Samples covering the acute and convalescent phases of COVID-19 were provided by collaborators in the United States, Italy and Spain. Samples were obtained from the ongoing ImmuneRACE study (first 160 participants) and from about 1,300 subjects provided by 6 global collaborators. Subjects who had been exposed to COVID-19, were actively infected with it, or had recovered from it provided the deeply sampled blood TCRbeta repertoires that made up the dataset. Where available, HLA class I and class II types were taken from metadata supplied by the sample provider and were not determined by assay-based typing. Sample metadata almost always included a de-identified subject ID, COVID-19 status, age in years and sex. The repertoires were released in a freely available public database intended as a resource for research on the immune response to SARS-CoV-2. The material from the prospective study consisted of cDNA or gDNA derived from T cells, B-cell-depleted T cells, or PBMCs. Results and caveats for the whole study, not just this receptor: The amount of clinical and demographic metadata varied by source and participant and was provided uncurated.

Between the V and J ends, shortened by 2 bases and 4 bases respectively, the junction contains 15 bases. From cysteine to phenylalanine, the CDR3 is 16 amino acids long. CDR3 DNA is the only sequence kept; it has 48 bases, read in frame from the first base. According to the germline V gene (reference sequence), CDR1 reads MNHEY and CDR2 reads SMNVEV. TCRbeta CDR3 regions were amplified from genomic DNA using the immunoSEQ Assay, a bias-controlled multiplex PCR. From the authors' description of their analysis: Nucleated cell counts per sample were estimated from amplification of reference gene primers within the assay. To quantify the absolute abundance of each unique TCRbeta CDR3 rearrangement, sequence reads were collapsed and filtered. For each sample, productive Simpson clonality was calculated as the square root of Simpson's diversity index over productive rearrangements. TCRdb took over this immuneACCESS table, retaining in-frame rearrangements with V and J assigned. Such tables are incomplete; in checked studies, under half of the missing clones stem from an unresolved V gene, and the remainder is unexplained. From that table come the V and J calls and clone size; the DNA was used to work out D and trimming. The sample includes around 25,000 clones, with nearly 90% observed a single time. The top ten hold about 1.5% of the sample.

The V and J segments used are TRBV27 and TRBJ2-1, with a tentative D gene TRBD1 over 7 matching bases. This TCR was recovered from a woman aged 55-70 years with active COVID-19. Sequencing used peripheral blood. The nucleotide sequence reads as follows: TGTGCCAGCAGTTTACACTACAGGGGAGGTTACAATGAGCAGTTCTTC. Translated, it gives CASSLHYRGGYNEQFF.